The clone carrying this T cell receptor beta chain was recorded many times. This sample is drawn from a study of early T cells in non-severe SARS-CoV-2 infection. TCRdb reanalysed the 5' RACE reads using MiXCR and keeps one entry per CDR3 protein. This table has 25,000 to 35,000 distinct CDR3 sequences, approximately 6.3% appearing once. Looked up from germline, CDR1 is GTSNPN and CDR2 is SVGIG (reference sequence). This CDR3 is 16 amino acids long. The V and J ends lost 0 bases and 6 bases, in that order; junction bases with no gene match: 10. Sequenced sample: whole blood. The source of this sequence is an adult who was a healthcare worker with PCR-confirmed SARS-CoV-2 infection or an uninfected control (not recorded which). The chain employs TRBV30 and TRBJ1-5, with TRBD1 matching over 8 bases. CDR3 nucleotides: TGTGCCTGGAGTGTCGGTCCGACAGGGGTAGGTCAGCCCCAGCATTTT. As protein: CAWSVGPTGVGQPQHF.